Following are 21 T cell receptor beta chains from one sample sequenced in a study of CD8 T cells in Susac syndrome. Random hexamers were used to reverse transcribe an amount of roughly 0.45 to 1 ug RNA. MiXCR, run by TCRdb on the immunoSEQ multiplex PCR reads, gives a single entry per CDR3 protein. Here the sample spans about 52,000 distinct CDR3 sequences, roughly 93% being singletons. The sample comprised CD8+ T cells from PBMCs. These receptors came from a human donor with multiple sclerosis.

The chain employs TRBV7-2 and TRBJ2-2; 8 nucleotides line up with TRBD2. The CDR3 spans 17 residues. V shed 0 bases and J 5 bases; nucleotides not matched to a gene: 8. Germline lookup yields CDR1 SGHTA and CDR2 FQGNSA. CDR3 DNA: TGTGCCAGCAGCTTAGCTAGCGGGATCGCCGGAACCGGGGAGCTGTTTTTT. Translated: CASSLASGIAGTGELFF. Together with reference TRBV7-2 and TRBJ2-2, the CDR3 gives the full variable domain: GAGVSQSPSNKVTEKGKDVELRCDPISGHTALYWYRQSLGQGLEFLIYFQGNSAPDKSGLPSDRFSAERTGGSVSTLTIQRTQQEDSAVYLCASSLASGIAGTGELFFGEGSRLTVL.

The V and J genes are TRBV6-5 and TRBJ2-1; a possible D gene is TRBD1 (6 bases). Germline CDR1 reads MNHEY; CDR2 reads SVGAGI. Trimming removed 4 bases from V and 0 bases from J, with 16 bases in between. The CDR3 runs to 17 residues. Here the CDR3 reads CASSSPNRESSYNEQFF. CDR3 coding DNA: TGTGCCAGCAGTTCCCCAAACAGGGAGAGCTCCTACAATGAGCAGTTCTTC.

This sequence joins TRBV14 and TRBJ1-4, with TRBD1 as a possible D gene (5 bases). Germline V gene data show CDR1 as SGHDN and CDR2 as FVKESK. V lost 5 bases, J lost 8 bases, and 18 bases lay in between. The CDR3 is 15 amino acids. Written as DNA, the CDR3 is TGTGCCAGCAGCTTCCCCTTGGGGGTCCGAGAAAAACTGTTTTTT. The encoded protein is CASSFPLGVREKLFF.

The chain carries TRBV19 and TRBJ2-7, with 9 bases lining up with TRBD1. V dropped 9 bases and J dropped 2; count of bases not matched to a gene: 11. CDR1 and CDR2 from the germline V gene are LNHDA and SQIVND (reference sequence). The CDR3 sequence is 15 residues long. The CDR3: CASSSAGQGAYEQYF. The CDR3 nucleotides read TGTGCCAGCTCAAGCGCGGGACAGGGAGCCTACGAGCAGTACTTC. The variable domain in full, completed from reference TRBV19 and TRBJ2-7, reads DGGITQSPKYLFRKEGQNVTLSCEQNLNHDAMYWYRQDPGQGLRLIYYSQIVNDFQKGDIAEGYSVSREKKESFPLTVTSAQKNPTAFYLCASSSAGQGAYEQYFGPGTRLTVT.

The chain couples TRBV7-9 to TRBJ1-2; 7 nucleotides align to TRBD1. The germline CDR1 and CDR2 sequences are SEHNR and FQNEAQ (reference sequence). Trimming removed 1 base from V and 5 bases from J; junction bases left unmatched: 4. This CDR3 has 14 amino acids. CDR3 DNA: TGTGCCAGCAGCTTAGTGACAGGGAATTATGGCTACACCTTC. Encoded protein: CASSLVTGNYGYTF.

The chain employs TRBV6-5 and TRBJ2-1; a weak D match, TRBD1 (6 bases). Germline CDR1 reads MNHEY; CDR2 reads SVGAGI. V gave up 2 bases and J gave up 4 bases, with 6 bases separating them. The CDR3 is 13 residues long. The CDR3 DNA is TGTGCCAGCAGTTACGGACAGTACAATGAGCAGTTCTTC. Translated: CASSYGQYNEQFF.

The chain employs TRBV3-1 and TRBJ2-5; 8 nucleotides agree with TRBD2. Germline V gene data show CDR1 as LGHDT and CDR2 as YNNKEL (reference sequence). With V trimmed by 6 bases and J by 5 bases, 8 bases remained unmatched. CDR3 size: 14 residues. The CDR3 DNA is TGTGCCAGCAGGGTTACCGGGGGGGAGGAGACCCAGTACTTC. Translated, it gives CASRVTGGEETQYF.

This sequence joins TRBV27 and TRBJ1-2; TRBD1 is a possible D gene (5 bases). This CDR3 spans 16 amino acids. Germline CDR1 and CDR2: MNHEY and SMNVEV (reference sequence). Trimming removed 0 bases at V and 4 bases at J, with 15 bases between. CDR3 loop: CASSLSQGEFVYGYTF. CDR3 in DNA: TGTGCCAGCAGTTTATCGCAGGGAGAGTTTGTCTATGGCTACACCTTC.

The chain links TRBV2 to TRBJ1-6; D ambiguous. Trimming shortened V by 2 bases and J by 6 bases, and 8 bases separated the two germline ends. Germline V gene lookup returns CDR1 SNHLY and CDR2 FYNNEI. CDR3 length: 14 residues. CDR3 in DNA: TGTGCCAGCAGTGAAAGGGCAGCTAATTCACCCCTCCACTTT. It encodes CASSERAANSPLHF. The full variable domain, rest sourced from reference TRBV2 and TRBJ1-6, is EPEVTQTPSHQVTQMGQEVILRCVPISNHLYFYWYRQILGQKVEFLVSFYNNEISEKSEIFDDQFSVERPDGSNFTLKIRSTKLEDSAMYFCASSERAANSPLHFGNGTRLTVT.

CDR3 in DNA: TGTGCCAGCAGCGGTCGGCCCATCTACGAGCAGTACTTC. This translates into CASSGRPIYEQYF. The chain carries TRBV7-8 and TRBJ2-7; D unclear. Germline V gene lookup returns CDR1 SGHVS and CDR2 FQNEAQ. V was shortened by 5 bases and J by 3 bases, with 11 bases between the two germline ends. The CDR3 contains 13 residues. The full variable domain, its missing parts supplied by reference TRBV7-8 and TRBJ2-7, is GAGVSQSPRYKVAKRGQDVALRCDPISGHVSLFWYQQALGQGPEFLTYFQNEAQLDKSGLPSDRFFAERPEGSVSTLKIQRTQQEDSAVYLCASSGRPIYEQYFGPGTRLTVT.

This chain uses TRBV2 with TRBJ2-3; D not certain. Looked up from germline, CDR1 is SNHLY and CDR2 is FYNNEI. The CDR3 sequence is 14 residues long. Between the trimmed V and J ends, which lost 4 bases and 2 bases, there was a span of 10 bases. The CDR3 DNA is TGTGCCAGCAGTGTCCCGGACGACACAGATACGCAGTATTTT. It translates to CASSVPDDTDTQYF.

This chain links TRBV13 with TRBJ2-1; D is unclear. CDR3 length: 9 amino acids. CDR1 and CDR2 (germline): PRHDT, FYEKMQ (reference sequence). With 3 bases removed from V and 10 bases from J, the gap between germline ends came to 1 base. In nucleotides, the CDR3 is TGTGCCAGCAGCTTCGAGCAGTTCTTC. This encodes CASSFEQFF.

The V call is TRBV11-1, the J call TRBJ1-2, with a possible D match to TRBD1 (5 bases). The CDR3 has 14 amino acids. Per the germline V gene, CDR1 is SGHAT and CDR2 is FQDESV (reference sequence). The ends were cut back, 5 bases at V and 4 bases at J, with 14 bases in the middle. The CDR3 coding sequence is TGTGCCAGCAGCAAGACAGTTACACTCTATGGCTACACCTTC. Translating gives CASSKTVTLYGYTF. Drawing the rest from reference TRBV11-1 and TRBJ1-2, the complete variable domain is EAEVAQSPRYKITEKSQAVAFWCDPISGHATLYWYRQILGQGPELLVQFQDESVVDDSQLPKDRFSAERLKGVDSTLKIQPAELGDSAMYLCASSKTVTLYGYTFGSGTRLTVV.

The rearrangement links TRBV19 to TRBJ2-3, with 13 nucleotides matching TRBD2. The CDR3 length is 18 residues. The junction had 8 bases not matched to a gene; V was cut back by 5 bases and J by 0 bases. The germline V gene encodes CDR1 LNHDA and CDR2 SQIVND (reference sequence). The CDR3 DNA is TGTGCCAGTAGTTCCGGACTAGCGGGGGTCCCTAGCACAGATACGCAGTATTTT. Its protein product is CASSSGLAGVPSTDTQYF.

The chain employs TRBV2 and TRBJ1-6; D uncertain. The CDR3 consists of 15 residues. Trimming removed 2 bases from V and 5 bases from J, with 10 bases in between. Germline V gene data show CDR1 as SNHLY and CDR2 as FYNNEI. CDR3 sequence (DNA): TGTGCCAGCAGTGAATCGTCAGTTAATAATTCACCCCTCCACTTT. Protein: CASSESSVNNSPLHF. Variable domain in full (rest from reference TRBV2 and TRBJ1-6): EPEVTQTPSHQVTQMGQEVILRCVPISNHLYFYWYRQILGQKVEFLVSFYNNEISEKSEIFDDQFSVERPDGSNFTLKIRSTKLEDSAMYFCASSESSVNNSPLHFGNGTRLTVT.

The chain joins TRBV7-6 to TRBJ2-3, with 8 bases identical to TRBD2. Germline-derived CDR1 and CDR2 are SGHVS and FNYEAQ. This CDR3 is 14 amino acids long. The J segment lost 4 bases and the V segment lost 3 bases, leaving 3 bases of the junction unmatched. In nucleotides, the CDR3 is TGTGCCAGCAGCTTGCGGGGGGTGGCAGATACGCAGTATTTT. Residues: CASSLRGVADTQYF.

The DNA for the CDR3 is TGTGCCAGCAGTTACTCGGTTCAAGGGGGCTATTCACCCCTCCACTTT. It codes for CASSYSVQGGYSPLHF. This chain connects TRBV6-2 or TRBV6-3 to TRBJ1-6; 7 bases align to TRBD1. The CDR3 consists of 16 residues. Germline CDR1 MNHEY, CDR2 SVGEGT. V was pared by 0 bases and J by 8 bases, with 7 bases of the junction left unmatched.

This chain uses TRBV2 with TRBJ2-1; TRBD1 matches at 7 bases. In germline, CDR1 is SNHLY, CDR2 FYNNEI. This CDR3 has 16 amino acids. V dropped 6 bases and J dropped 4; count of bases not matched to a gene: 12. CDR3 sequence: CASRALPGTEYNEQFF. CDR3 DNA: TGTGCCAGCAGAGCTCTCCCCGGGACAGAGTACAATGAGCAGTTCTTC.

This clonotype has just one count. The rearrangement joins TRBV9 to TRBJ2-2; weak D call: TRBD1 (6 bases). This CDR3 contains 15 residues. V lost 0 bases and J lost 4, with 10 bases in between. CDR1 is SGDLS and CDR2 is YYNGEE in the germline V gene. CDR3 DNA: TGTGCCAGCAGCGTAGAGGGACATAGCACCGGGGAGCTGTTTTTT. Protein product: CASSVEGHSTGELFF. Looking up the rest from reference TRBV9 and TRBJ2-2 gives the full variable domain: DSGVTQTPKHLITATGQRVTLRCSPRSGDLSVYWYQQSLDQGLQFLIQYYNGEERAKGNILERFSAQQFPDLHSELNLSSLELGDSALYFCASSVEGHSTGELFFGEGSRLTVL.

The rearrangement joins TRBV14 to TRBJ1-2, with a weak D call TRBD1 (5 bases). In germline, CDR1 is SGHDN, CDR2 FVKESK. The CDR3 contains 16 residues. V lost 0 bases, J lost 3 bases, and 14 bases lay in between. The CDR3 reads CASSQDSSGVDYGYTF. The CDR3 nucleotides are TGTGCCAGCAGCCAAGATTCTTCGGGGGTTGACTATGGCTACACCTTC.

The chain's CDR3 is CASSQDRSSYNEQFF. The CDR3 DNA follows: TGCGCCAGCAGCCAAGACCGCAGCTCCTACAATGAGCAGTTCTTC. The chain recombines TRBV4-3 with TRBJ2-1; D gene uncertain. Germline V gives CDR1 LGHNA, CDR2 YSLEER. Trimming took off 0 bases at V and 0 bases at J, with 6 bases between the two ends. The CDR3 has 15 residues.